These 29 T cell receptor beta chains were sequenced from one sample in a study of radiotherapy plus CTLA-4 blockade in lung cancer. Clones were read by immunoSEQ multiplex PCR, and TCRdb kept only the in-frame ones, dropping some. The table records about 88,000 clones, about 78% of them present only once. The sequences come from peripheral blood, collected from a patient treated with radiotherapy plus ipilimumab. These receptors all come from a human donor with non-small cell lung cancer that progressed on radiotherapy plus ipilimumab.

This chain's CDR3 is CASSLAGEGKQYF. CDR3 bases: TGTGCCAGCAGCTTAGCGGGAGAAGGGAAGCAGTACTTC. The chain uses TRBV7-2 and TRBJ2-7, with D maybe TRBD2 (5 bases). Germline CDR1 is SGHTA and CDR2 is FQGNSA. V gave up 0 bases and J gave up 8 bases, with 11 bases separating them. This CDR3 region has 13 residues.

The chain combines TRBV9 with TRBJ2-1, with TRBD1 identical over 7 bases. This CDR3 has 16 amino acids. Germline V gene sequence: CDR1 SGDLS, CDR2 YYNGEE. V lost 0 bases to trimming and J lost 7 bases; unmatched junction nucleotides: 10. The CDR3 region is CASSVVAGGFGNEQFF. The CDR3 region has the DNA TGTGCCAGCAGCGTAGTAGCAGGGGGTTTTGGGAATGAGCAGTTCTTC.

V gene TRBV7-3 combines with J gene TRBJ2-1; either TRBD1 or TRBD2 may fit D (5 bases each). V was pared by 0 bases and J by 5 bases, with 11 bases between. The CDR3 runs to 15 residues. Germline CDR1 and CDR2: SGHTA and FQGTGA. This CDR3 reads CASSLTREQDNEQFF. CDR3 in DNA: TGTGCCAGCAGCTTAACCAGGGAGCAGGACAATGAGCAGTTCTTC.

The chain carries TRBV6-1 and TRBJ2-7; D unresolved. Per germline, CDR1 MNHNS and CDR2 SASEGT. The CDR3 runs 11 residues. V was pared by 5 bases and J by 7 bases, with 9 bases between. The CDR3 loop reads CASSYDREQYF. The CDR3 bases are TGTGCCAGCAGTTACGACCGGGAGCAGTACTTC.

J is TRBJ2-1 and V is TRBV19; 8 bases are a match to TRBD1. V was pared by 1 base and J by 3 bases, with 2 bases of the junction left unmatched. The CDR3 has 15 residues. The germline gives CDR1 LNHDA, CDR2 SQIVND (reference sequence). In DNA, the CDR3 is TGTGCCAGTAGTATAGCCGGGACAGGCTACAATGAGCAGTTCTTC. This gives the protein CASSIAGTGYNEQFF.

The J gene is TRBJ1-2, the V gene TRBV6-5, with D perhaps TRBD1 (6 bases). CDR1 and CDR2 (germline): MNHEY, SVGAGI. This CDR3 contains 14 residues. V lost 5 bases, J lost 8 bases, and 18 bases lay in between. The CDR3 nucleotides are TGTGCCAGCAGTGGAAACAGGGAGCCGGGCGGCTACACCTTC. It specifies CASSGNREPGGYTF.

This chain joins TRBV5-5 and TRBJ1-1; D uncertain. Germline V gene sequence: CDR1 SGHKS, CDR2 YYEKEE (reference sequence). The CDR3 length is 11 residues. V was cut by 3 bases and J by 10 bases, with 10 bases left in between. The CDR3 nucleotides read TGTGCCAGCAGCTCTAGAGTCTCAGCTTTCTTT. Its translation: CASSSRVSAFF.

This sequence joins TRBV2 and TRBJ1-5; a weak D match, TRBD1 (6 bases). The CDR3 has 17 residues. Trimming shortened V by 6 bases and J by 7 bases, and 25 bases separated the two germline ends. Per the germline V gene, CDR1 is SNHLY and CDR2 is FYNNEI. In nucleotides, the CDR3 is TGTGCCAGCAGCTTATTCACTAAACAGGGAATTGAGCAGCCCCAGCATTTT. The encoded protein is CASSLFTKQGIEQPQHF.

In this sample, this clone turned up a few times. The chain combines TRBV19 with TRBJ2-1; 10 nucleotides line up with TRBD1. This CDR3 contains 16 residues. Germline CDR1 LNHDA, CDR2 SQIVND (reference sequence). V was pared by 4 bases and J by 4 bases, with 7 bases of the junction left unmatched. CDR3 region: CASSKTGTGVYNEQFF. In DNA, the CDR3 is TGTGCCAGTAGTAAAACCGGGACAGGGGTTTACAATGAGCAGTTCTTC. Looking up the rest from reference TRBV19 and TRBJ2-1 gives the full variable domain: DGGITQSPKYLFRKEGQNVTLSCEQNLNHDAMYWYRQDPGQGLRLIYYSQIVNDFQKGDIAEGYSVSREKKESFPLTVTSAQKNPTAFYLCASSKTGTGVYNEQFFGPGTRLTVL.

This chain joins TRBV15 and TRBJ2-5; D is uncertain. V was shortened by 0 bases and J by 5 bases, with 10 bases between the two germline ends. CDR1 and CDR2 from the germline V gene are LNHNV and YYDKDF (reference sequence). This CDR3 is built from 14 residues. CDR3 in amino acids: CATSRDKSGETQYF. The CDR3 DNA sequence: TGTGCCACCAGCAGAGATAAGTCTGGGGAGACCCAGTACTTC.

V usage is TRBV7-2 and J usage is TRBJ2-5; 9 nucleotides align to TRBD1. The CDR3 spans 15 residues. In germline, CDR1 is SGHTA, CDR2 FQGNSA. The trim removed 4 bases at V and 5 bases at J, leaving 8 bases unmatched. The CDR3 DNA is TGTGCCAGCAGCTCAGGACAGGGGACCTCGGAGACCCAGTACTTC. It translates to CASSSGQGTSETQYF. The variable domain in full, with the rest retrieved from reference TRBV7-2 and TRBJ2-5, is GAGVSQSPSNKVTEKGKDVELRCDPISGHTALYWYRQSLGQGLEFLIYFQGNSAPDKSGLPSDRFSAERTGGSVSTLTIQRTQQEDSAVYLCASSSGQGTSETQYFGPGTRLLVL.

The V and J genes are TRBV7-6 and TRBJ2-2; no clear D gene. This CDR3 is 17 amino acids long. CDR1 and CDR2 (germline): SGHVS, FNYEAQ. Between the trimmed V and J ends, which lost 2 bases and 4 bases, there was a span of 17 bases. The CDR3 DNA reads TGTGCCAGCAGCTTATTAGCTGGGGTGGCGAGCACCGGGGAGCTGTTTTTT. It translates to CASSLLAGVASTGELFF. The variable domain in full, completed from reference TRBV7-6 and TRBJ2-2, reads GAGVSQSPRYKVTKRGQDVALRCDPISGHVSLYWYRQALGQGPEFLTYFNYEAQQDKSGLPNDRFSAERPEGSISTLTIQRTEQRDSAMYRCASSLLAGVASTGELFFGEGSRLTVL.

The J gene is TRBJ2-5, the V gene TRBV5-1, with TRBD1 identical over 9 bases. Trimming took 0 bases from V and 5 from J; bases not matched to a gene: 5. CDR3 length equals 15 residues. Germline-derived CDR1 and CDR2 are SGHRS and YFSETQ. The chain's CDR3 is CASSLDRGQSETQYF. CDR3 bases: TGCGCCAGCAGCTTGGACAGGGGGCAGAGCGAGACCCAGTACTTC.

This clone was recorded only once. This chain uses TRBV7-3 with TRBJ2-3; the D is unclear. Germline loops: CDR1 SGHTA, CDR2 FQGTGA. The germline V and J ends were trimmed by 5 bases and 3 bases, with 9 bases remaining between them. The CDR3 extends over 13 amino acids. Here the CDR3 reads CASSQGLTDTQYF. CDR3 coding DNA: TGTGCCAGCAGCCAAGGTTTGACAGATACGCAGTATTTT.

This clone appeared once. The chain recombines TRBV19 with TRBJ2-1; TRBD2 agrees at 11 bases. This CDR3 comprises 14 residues. In germline, CDR1 is LNHDA, CDR2 SQIVND (reference sequence). J gave up 7 bases and V 3 bases, and 2 bases lay outside the gene matches. CDR3 sequence (DNA): TGTGCCAGTAGTATGGCTAGCGGGGGGAATGAGCAGTTCTTC. Translated: CASSMASGGNEQFF.

The CDR3, as DNA: TGTGCCATCAGTGAAGCGGCGGGACAGCGCACAGATACGCAGTATTTT. Translating gives CAISEAAGQRTDTQYF. The chain couples TRBV10-3 to TRBJ2-3; possibly TRBD1 for D (7 bases). Trimming removed 3 bases at V and 1 base at J, with 14 bases between. Germline lookup yields CDR1 ENHRY and CDR2 SYGVKD. This CDR3 has 16 residues.

This rearrangement joins TRBV18 to TRBJ2-1; 8 bases match TRBD2. With 8 bases clipped from V and 2 bases from J, the junction kept 5 bases outside the gene matches. The CDR3 runs to 14 residues. Per germline, CDR1 KGHSH and CDR2 LQKENI. CDR3 in amino acids: CASHSGTTYNEQFF. CDR3 coding DNA: TGTGCCAGCCATAGCGGGACCACCTACAATGAGCAGTTCTTC.

The rearrangement uses TRBV30 and TRBJ2-2; 7 bases are shared with TRBD2. V was clipped by 0 bases and J by 2 bases; unmatched bases: 18. This CDR3 region has 20 residues. Germline values: CDR1 GTSNPN, CDR2 SVGIG (reference sequence). The CDR3 nucleotides read TGTGCCTGGAGTGTAAGGACCGGGGCGGGGGACTTCCCCAACACCGGGGAGCTGTTTTTT. Translated, it gives CAWSVRTGAGDFPNTGELFF.

This clone was seen more than once but under ten times. J is TRBJ2-2 and V is TRBV7-9; TRBD1 or TRBD2 may be the D gene (5 bases each). Germline V gene sequence: CDR1 SEHNR, CDR2 FQNEAQ (reference sequence). Trimming removed 4 bases from V and 6 bases from J, with 12 bases in between. There are 14 residues in the CDR3. Here the CDR3 DNA reads TGTGCCAGCAGCTCCGAGGGGAGTCCCGGGGAGCTGTTTTTT. Translation: CASSSEGSPGELFF.

The chain is built from TRBV4-1 and TRBJ2-1, with TRBD1 as a possible D gene (6 bases). Trimming took off 3 bases at V and 8 bases at J, with 17 bases between the two ends. Germline CDR1 is MGHRA and CDR2 is YSYEKL. This CDR3 is built from 15 residues. As DNA, the CDR3 is TGCGCCAGCAGCCACGGACAGACCTCTATGGATGAGCAGTTCTTC. It yields the protein CASSHGQTSMDEQFF.

In this sample, this clone turned up a few times. This rearrangement joins TRBV2 to TRBJ2-3; D call uncertain. The CDR3 is 13 amino acids. Deletions cut 6 bases from V and 6 bases from J, with 13 bases between. Germline CDR1 and CDR2: SNHLY and FYNNEI. CDR3 coding DNA: TGTGCCAGCAGGCCCCCCCTTTGGGATACGCAGTATTTT. Amino acids: CASRPPLWDTQYF.

The chain has TRBV18 and TRBJ2-2, with 9 bases fitting TRBD1. The length of the CDR3 is 18 residues. Germline V CDR1 and CDR2: KGHSH, LQKENI. Trimming removed 2 bases from V and 3 bases from J; junction bases left unmatched: 10. Written as DNA, the CDR3 is TGTGCCAGCTCACCAAGTGTCGTGGGACAGGGATACACCGGGGAGCTGTTTTTT. The encoded protein is CASSPSVVGQGYTGELFF.

This clone was observed a few times. The DNA for the CDR3 is TGCGCCAGCAGCCTCTCCCTGGGTGGAAACACCATATATTTT. Translation: CASSLSLGGNTIYF. V usage is TRBV4-1 and J usage is TRBJ1-3; D call uncertain. This CDR3 contains 14 residues. V lost 4 bases, J lost 3 bases, and 10 bases lay in between. CDR1 and CDR2 (germline): MGHRA, YSYEKL.

This rearrangement joins TRBV5-5 to TRBJ2-7; 11 bases align to TRBD2. CDR3 size: 15 residues. Germline trimming cut 3 bases from V and 0 bases from J; bases unmatched to any gene: 2. Germline CDR1 reads SGHKS; CDR2 reads YYEKEE (reference sequence). The CDR3 bases are TGTGCCAGCAGCTGGGGACTAGCGGCCTCCTACGAGCAGTACTTC. This sequence encodes CASSWGLAASYEQYF.

The V call is TRBV7-2, the J call TRBJ2-7; the match to TRBD1 covers 8 bases. The CDR3 totals 16 residues. Germline loops: CDR1 SGHTA, CDR2 FQGNSA. V was clipped by 1 base and J by 6 bases; unmatched bases: 11. CDR3 nucleotides: TGTGCCAGCAGCTTAGGGGGGACGACAGGGGTCGGCGAGCAGTACTTC. It translates to CASSLGGTTGVGEQYF. The complete variable domain, with remaining parts taken from reference TRBV7-2 and TRBJ2-7, reads GAGVSQSPSNKVTEKGKDVELRCDPISGHTALYWYRQSLGQGLEFLIYFQGNSAPDKSGLPSDRFSAERTGGSVSTLTIQRTQQEDSAVYLCASSLGGTTGVGEQYFGPGTRLTVT.

This clone has just one count. The chain combines TRBV5-5 with TRBJ2-1, with D possibly matching TRBD1 (7 bases). CDR1 is SGHKS and CDR2 is YYEKEE in the germline V gene (reference sequence). This CDR3 has 15 residues. V was shortened by 0 bases and J by 4 bases, with 11 bases between the two germline ends. CDR3: CASSLEGAGYNEQFF. The CDR3 DNA reads TGTGCCAGCAGCTTGGAGGGGGCGGGGTACAATGAGCAGTTCTTC.

The rearrangement links TRBV28 to TRBJ2-7, with 8 bases that match TRBD2. Germline assignment: CDR1 MDHEN and CDR2 SYDVKM. The CDR3 totals 15 residues. Trimming took 3 bases from V and 4 from J; bases not matched to a gene: 8. The CDR3 sequence: CASSFVGGGMYEQYF. In nucleotides, the CDR3 is TGTGCCAGCAGTTTTGTCGGGGGGGGCATGTACGAGCAGTACTTC. Supplemented by reference TRBV28 and TRBJ2-7, the full variable domain reads DVKVTQSSRYLVKRTGEKVFLECVQDMDHENMFWYRQDPGLGLRLIYFSYDVKMKEKGDIPEGYSVSREKKERFSLILESASTNQTSMYLCASSFVGGGMYEQYFGPGTRLTVT.

The rearrangement links TRBV28 to TRBJ2-1, with 8 bases fitting TRBD2. Germline V CDR1 and CDR2: MDHEN, SYDVKM. This CDR3 spans 17 amino acids. With V trimmed by 1 base and J by 6 bases, 11 bases remained unmatched. The CDR3 loop reads CASSLLGRASGFNEQFF. The CDR3 nucleotides read TGTGCCAGCAGTTTATTAGGGAGGGCTAGCGGGTTCAATGAGCAGTTCTTC. The full variable domain, rest sourced from reference TRBV28 and TRBJ2-1, is DVKVTQSSRYLVKRTGEKVFLECVQDMDHENMFWYRQDPGLGLRLIYFSYDVKMKEKGDIPEGYSVSREKKERFSLILESASTNQTSMYLCASSLLGRASGFNEQFFGPGTRLTVL.

This sequence joins TRBV15 and TRBJ2-7, with 9 nucleotides matching TRBD1. The V segment lost 2 bases and the J segment 4 bases; nucleotides outside the gene matches: 6. The CDR3 runs to 15 residues. Germline V gene data show CDR1 as LNHNV and CDR2 as YYDKDF (reference sequence). The CDR3, as DNA: TGTGCCACCAGCAGAACCACAGGGGGCAGGTACGAGCAGTACTTC. This gives the protein CATSRTTGGRYEQYF.